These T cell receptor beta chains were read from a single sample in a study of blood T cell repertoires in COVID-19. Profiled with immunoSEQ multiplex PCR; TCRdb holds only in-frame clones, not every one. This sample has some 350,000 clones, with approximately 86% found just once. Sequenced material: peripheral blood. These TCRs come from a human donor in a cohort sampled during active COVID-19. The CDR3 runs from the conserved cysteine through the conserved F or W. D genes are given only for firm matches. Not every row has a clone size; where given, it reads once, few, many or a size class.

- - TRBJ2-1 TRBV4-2 CASGGVEIGQFF TGTGCCAGCGGCGGGGTGGAAATAGGGCAGTTCTTC
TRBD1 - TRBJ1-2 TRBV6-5 CASSRDREDYGYTF TGTGCCAGCAGTCGGGACAGGGAGGATTATGGCTACACCTTC
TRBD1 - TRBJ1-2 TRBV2 CASSDPQGQGYTF TGTGCCAGCAGTGATCCACAGGGGCAAGGCTACACCTTC
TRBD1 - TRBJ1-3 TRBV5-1 CASSFTGAGNTIYF TGCGCCAGCAGCTTTACAGGGGCTGGAAACACCATATATTTT
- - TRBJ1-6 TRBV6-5 CASSYRDMGNSPLHF TGTGCCAGCAGTTACCGGGATATGGGAAATTCACCCCTCCACTTT
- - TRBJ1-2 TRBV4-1 CASSQDIGSGWSYGYTF TGCGCCAGCAGCCAAGATATAGGTTCAGGGTGGTCCTATGGCTACACCTTC
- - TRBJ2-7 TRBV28 CASTVTRAEGGYEQYF TGTGCCAGCACCGTAACCCGGGCCGAGGGGGGGTACGAGCAGTACTTC
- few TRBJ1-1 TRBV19 CASSHRDTEAFF TGTGCCAGTAGCCACAGGGACACTGAAGCTTTCTTT
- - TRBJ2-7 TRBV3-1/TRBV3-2 CASSKWTPSSYEQYF TGTGCCAGCAGCAAATGGACACCAAGCAGCTACGAGCAGTACTTC
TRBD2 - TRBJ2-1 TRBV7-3 CASSRTSGVNEQFF TGTGCCAGCAGCCGGACTAGCGGGGTCAATGAGCAGTTCTTC
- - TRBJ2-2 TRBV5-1 CASSVGPASNTGELFF TGCGCCAGCAGCGTTGGCCCCGCCTCAAACACCGGGGAGCTGTTTTTT
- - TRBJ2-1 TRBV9 CASTGNLAPDEQFF TGTGCCAGCACAGGTAATCTGGCCCCCGACGAGCAGTTCTTC
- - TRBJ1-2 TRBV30 CAWSRGNYGYTF TGTGCCTGGAGTCGGGGAAACTATGGCTACACCTTC
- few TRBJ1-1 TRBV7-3 CASSLNLPGTEAFF TGTGCCAGCAGCTTAAACCTCCCCGGCACTGAAGCTTTCTTT
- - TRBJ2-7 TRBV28 CASSLSRAREQYF TGTGCCAGCAGTTTGAGCAGGGCACGGGAGCAGTACTTC
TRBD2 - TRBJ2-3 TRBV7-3 CASSLLAGDTQYF TGTGCCAGCAGCTTACTAGCGGGAGATACGCAGTATTTT
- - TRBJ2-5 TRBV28 CASSLLGRAETQYF TGTGCCAGCAGTTTATTGGGGAGAGCGGAGACCCAGTACTTC
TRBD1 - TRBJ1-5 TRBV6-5 CASSLDRNQPQHF TGTGCCAGCAGCCTGGACAGGAATCAGCCCCAGCATTTT
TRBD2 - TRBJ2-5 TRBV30 CAWSEAGLETQYF TGTGCCTGGAGTGAAGCGGGGTTAGAGACCCAGTACTTC
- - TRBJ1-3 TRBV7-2 CASSLAVSGNTIYF TGTGCCAGCAGCTTGGCAGTCTCTGGAAACACCATATATTTT
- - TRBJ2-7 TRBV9 CASSPRSASYEQYF TGTGCCAGCAGCCCCCGGTCCGCTTCCTACGAGCAGTACTTC
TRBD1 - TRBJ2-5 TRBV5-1 CASSHPDRVQETQYF TGCGCCAGCAGCCATCCTGACAGGGTCCAAGAGACCCAGTACTTC
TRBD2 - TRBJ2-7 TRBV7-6 CASSPAVGGRASLYEQYF TGTGCCAGCAGCCCCGCTGTTGGCGGGAGGGCATCCCTCTACGAGCAGTACTTC
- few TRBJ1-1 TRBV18 CASSPSGVNTEAFF TGTGCCAGCTCACCATCGGGGGTGAACACTGAAGCTTTCTTT
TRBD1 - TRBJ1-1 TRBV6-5 CASTIGTENTEAFF TGTGCCAGCACCATCGGGACAGAGAACACTGAAGCTTTCTTT
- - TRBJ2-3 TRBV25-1 CASETGSPDTQYF TGTGCCAGCGAAACAGGGTCCCCCGATACGCAGTATTTT
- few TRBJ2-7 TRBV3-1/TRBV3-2 CASSQDISSGEQYF TGTGCCAGCAGCCAAGATATCTCCTCGGGGGAGCAGTACTTC
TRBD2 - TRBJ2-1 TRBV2 CASSEGRERNEQFF TGTGCCAGCAGTGAGGGGCGGGAGCGCAATGAGCAGTTCTTC
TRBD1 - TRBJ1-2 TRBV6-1 CASSAFGQGGNYGYTF TGTGCCAGCAGTGCATTTGGACAGGGGGGTAACTATGGCTACACCTTC
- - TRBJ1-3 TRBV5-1 CASSLGEAGNTIYF TGCGCCAGCAGCTTGGGGGAGGCAGGAAACACCATATATTTT
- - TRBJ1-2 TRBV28 CASSAANRLYYGYTF TGTGCCAGCAGTGCAGCCAACAGGCTTTATTATGGCTACACCTTC
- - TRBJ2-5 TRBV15 CATSRDRRPLQETQYF TGTGCCACCAGCAGAGATCGGCGGCCGCTCCAAGAGACCCAGTACTTC
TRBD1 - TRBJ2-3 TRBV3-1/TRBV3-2 CASSRAGGGTDTQYF TGTGCCAGCAGCCGAGCAGGGGGCGGCACAGATACGCAGTATTTT
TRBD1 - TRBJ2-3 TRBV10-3 CAISEIEGASTQYF TGTGCCATCAGTGAGATAGAGGGGGCAAGTACGCAGTATTTT
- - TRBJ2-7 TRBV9 CASGQTSYEQYF TGTGCCAGCGGGCAGACCTCCTACGAGCAGTACTTC
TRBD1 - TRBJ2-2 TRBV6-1 CASSEEEGAGQTGELFF TGTGCCAGCAGTGAAGAAGAGGGGGCAGGGCAGACCGGGGAGCTGTTTTTT
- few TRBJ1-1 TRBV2 CASEDRNTEAFF TGTGCCAGCGAGGATAGGAACACTGAAGCTTTCTTT
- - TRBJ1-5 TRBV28 CASSYPTDSNQPQHF TGTGCCAGCAGTTACCCGACAGATAGCAATCAGCCCCAGCATTTT
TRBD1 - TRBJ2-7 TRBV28 CASSLPRGQGKQYF TGTGCCAGCAGTTTACCCAGGGGGCAAGGGAAGCAGTACTTC
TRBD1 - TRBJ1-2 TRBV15 CATSSQETGVGYTF TGTGCCACCAGCAGTCAGGAAACAGGGGTCGGCTACACCTTC
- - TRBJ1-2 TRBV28 CASSLSEVRGYTF TGTGCCAGCAGTTTATCGGAGGTCAGAGGCTACACCTTC
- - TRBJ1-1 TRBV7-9 CASQQGYTEAFF TGTGCCAGTCAACAGGGATACACTGAAGCTTTCTTT
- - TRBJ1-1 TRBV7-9 CASSLSAVNTEAFF TGTGCCAGCAGCTTATCGGCGGTGAACACTGAAGCTTTCTTT
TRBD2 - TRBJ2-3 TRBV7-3 CASSLDQRGDGDTQYF TGTGCCAGCAGCTTAGACCAGCGGGGGGACGGGGATACGCAGTATTTT
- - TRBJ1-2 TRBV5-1 CASSLQTSGFGYGYTF TGCGCCAGCAGCTTGCAGACTTCAGGGTTTGGGTATGGCTACACCTTC